These T cell receptor beta chains were read from a single sample in a study of blood T cell repertoires in COVID-19. The method was immunoSEQ multiplex PCR; TCRdb's version includes in-frame clones alone and lacks a portion of them. The data contain about 85,000 clones, 84% of them singletons. Sequencing was carried out using peripheral blood. All receptors come from a human donor in a cohort sampled during active COVID-19. Both conserved end residues are part of each CDR3.

V	J	CDR3
TRBV5-1	TRBJ2-7	CASSSGQLYEQYF
TRBV19	TRBJ1-6	CASSDPRGDNNSPLHF
TRBV5-1	TRBJ2-7	CASRYGTSGSGSYEQYF
TRBV11-3	TRBJ1-5	CASSLSGPLRPSDSNQPQHF
TRBV5-1	TRBJ1-1	CASSFSLGPEAFF
TRBV5-5	TRBJ1-3	CASSPQRGGWSTIYF
TRBV5-1	TRBJ1-1	CASSLAAENTEAFF
TRBV9	TRBJ1-2	CASRGQGGRYGYTF
TRBV7-6	TRBJ2-5	CASSVPGQQETQYF
TRBV15	TRBJ2-7	CATSPNPRVDEQYF
TRBV11-2	TRBJ2-1	CASSVRVTSGEDNEQFF
TRBV7-8	TRBJ1-2	CASSIGPDRVRGYGYTF
TRBV3-1/TRBV3-2	TRBJ2-5	CASSLLETQYF
TRBV16	TRBJ1-2	CASSQSSGRGRGYTF
TRBV6-5	TRBJ2-1	CASSTVAGGLEQFF
TRBV5-6	TRBJ1-1	CASSFSGRQGRNTEAFF
TRBV9	TRBJ1-1	CASSVKAGKENTEAFF
TRBV7-8	TRBJ1-4	CASSLVRGTTGEKLFF
TRBV7-9	TRBJ2-7	CASSLGGQGAGDEQYF
TRBV5-3	TRBJ1-6	CARSSLRGHNNSPLHF
TRBV6-2/TRBV6-3	TRBJ1-2	CASSPGTVVYGYTF
TRBV6-4	TRBJ2-3	CASSEREMDTQYF